Described below is a single T cell receptor (beta chain) sequence and its context. No antigen is known for it. Primers included in the PCR were 60 Vbeta and 13 Jbeta primers. Sequenced by immunoSEQ multiplex PCR; TCRdb stores in-frame clones only, minus some. The specimen's table records more than 200,000 clones. This specimen belongs to a study of cytomegalovirus exposure and HLA in healthy donors. Findings and limits, study-wide: Specific recognition of CMV antigens was confirmed in vitro for three chains (all CMV-associated).

Losses at the gene ends were 4 bases for V and 5 bases for J; bases not matched to a gene: 4. Germline CDR1 MNHNY, CDR2 SVGAGI (reference sequence). This CDR3 spans 15 amino acids. The origin of this receptor is a young woman in good health and CMV-seropositive. The rearrangement links TRBV6-6 to TRBJ2-1; TRBD2 agrees at 11 bases. Material for sequencing was PBMCs. CDR3 in amino acids: CASSSLAGANNEQFF. As DNA, the CDR3 is TGTGCCAGCAGTTCACTAGCGGGGGCCAACAATGAGCAGTTCTTC.